This T cell receptor (beta chain) was recovered during a study of blood T cell repertoires in COVID-19. Germline loops: CDR1 LNHDA, CDR2 SQIVND (reference sequence). V lost 3 bases, J lost 5 bases, and 14 bases lay in between. This CDR3 has 14 amino acids. Method: immunoSEQ multiplex PCR; TCRdb's copy keeps in-frame clones and lacks some. The table records roughly 290,000 clones, 70% to 90% of them present only once. The rearrangement links TRBV19 to TRBJ2-7, with a weak D call TRBD1 (6 bases). Sequencing used PBMCs or T cells enriched from blood (not recorded which). The TCR sequence derives from a woman aged 40 to 49 who had recovered from COVID-19. The CDR3 protein is CASSISGHGDEQYF. The CDR3 DNA follows: TGTGCCAGTAGTATCTCGGGACACGGAGACGAGCAGTACTTC. Full variable domain (remainder filled in from reference TRBV19 and TRBJ2-7): DGGITQSPKYLFRKEGQNVTLSCEQNLNHDAMYWYRQDPGQGLRLIYYSQIVNDFQKGDIAEGYSVSREKKESFPLTVTSAQKNPTAFYLCASSISGHGDEQYFGPGTRLTVT.